Listed here is a single T cell receptor (beta chain). The protocol was immunoSEQ multiplex PCR, while the TCRdb copy is restricted to in-frame clones and leaves out a portion. The data hold 200,000 to 250,000 clones, with 88% observed a single time. Participants had their cohort set by participant-reported clinical history. These data belong to a study of blood T cell repertoires in COVID-19. The V gene end was trimmed by 4 bases and the J gene end by 0 bases; junction bases not matched to a gene: 5. Germline loops: CDR1 WSHSY, CDR2 SAAADI. The CDR3 is 15 residues long. The J gene is TRBJ2-7, the V gene TRBV10-2; the match to TRBD1 covers 8 bases. This sequence was found in a woman aged 25 to 39 who had been exposed to COVID-19. Sequencing was done on a sample of PBMCs or T cells enriched from blood (not recorded which). Here the CDR3 reads CASSVDRGPSYEQYF. The CDR3 DNA reads TGCGCCAGCAGTGTCGACAGGGGACCCTCCTACGAGCAGTACTTC.